This TCR beta chain was sequenced for a study of cytomegalovirus exposure and HLA in healthy donors. Findings and limits, study-wide: The investigators catalogued 150 or so TCR beta chains as cytomegalovirus-associated.

The germline V gene encodes CDR1 SNHLY and CDR2 FYNNEI. The CDR3 consists of 13 residues. Trimming stripped 3 bases from V and 4 bases from J, with 9 bases between. PCR employed 60 Vbeta and 13 Jbeta primers. Repertoires were generated with immunoSEQ multiplex PCR, while TCRdb's copy carries only in-frame clones and drops some. Among 150,000 to 180,000 clones listed, 60% to 75% were seen once. A word on this clone: Antigen: not known.

Sample: PBMCs. This receptor was taken from a man between 18 and 35 years old in good health and CMV-seronegative. The rearrangement joins TRBV2 to TRBJ1-2, with D perhaps TRBD1 (6 bases). CDR3 protein: CASSDRGPYGYTF. CDR3 DNA sequence: TGTGCCAGCAGTGACAGGGGACCCTATGGCTACACCTTC.